Listed here are 24 T cell receptor beta chains from one sample, sequenced in a study of early T cells in non-severe SARS-CoV-2 infection. TCRdb redid the calling of the 5' RACE reads with MiXCR, one entry per CDR3 protein. The sample has about 58,000 distinct CDR3 sequences; 7.7% are singletons. What was sequenced was whole blood. Source of these receptors: an adult who was a healthcare worker with PCR-confirmed SARS-CoV-2 infection or an uninfected control (not recorded which).

This rearrangement joins TRBV7-9 to TRBJ2-1; the D gene is possibly TRBD2 (7 bases). This CDR3 comprises 16 residues. The V end lost 5 bases, the J end lost 12 bases, and 26 bases lay between the germline ends. Germline assignment: CDR1 SEHNR and CDR2 FQNEAQ (reference sequence). The CDR3 region has the DNA TGTGCCAGCAGCCACGAATCGGGGGGCACGGGACTGGGGCAGTTCTTC. Its protein product is CASSHESGGTGLGQFF. The entire variable domain, with the rest obtained from reference TRBV7-9 and TRBJ2-1, is as follows: DTGVSQNPRHKITKRGQNVTFRCDPISEHNRLYWYRQTLGQGPEFLTYFQNEAQLEKSRLLSDRFSAERPKGSFSTLEIQRTEQGDSAMYLCASSHESGGTGLGQFFGPGTRLTVL.

There are many counts of this clonotype. CDR3 in DNA: TGTGCCAGCTCACCGGGACAGGGCTCCCAGCCCCAGCATTTT. Its protein is CASSPGQGSQPQHF. V is TRBV18 and J is TRBJ1-5, with TRBD1 matching over 9 bases. CDR1 KGHSH and CDR2 LQKENI come from the germline V gene. This CDR3 contains 14 residues. V lost 3 bases, J lost 7 bases, and 4 bases stayed unmatched. The full variable domain, with the rest looked up from reference TRBV18 and TRBJ1-5, is NAGVMQNPRHLVRRRGQEARLRCSPMKGHSHVYWYRQLPEEGLKFMVYLQKENIIDESGMPKERFSAEFPKEGPSILRIQQVVRGDSAAYFCASSPGQGSQPQHFGDGTRLSIL.

This clonotype was recorded a few times. Germline and junction disagree at one end, which may indicate a read error. This chain uses TRBV18 with TRBJ1-6, with D maybe TRBD1 (6 bases). Germline CDR1 and CDR2: KGHSH and LQKENI. The CDR3 has 14 amino acids. The CDR3 is CVSSPEGGKSPLHF. In nucleotides, the CDR3 is TGTGTCAGCTCACCCGAGGGGGGGAAATCACCCCTCCACTTT.

In this sample, this clonotype turned up many times. The chain recombines TRBV18 with TRBJ1-1; weak D call: TRBD1 (5 bases). Trimming pared 1 base from V and 3 bases from J, leaving 12 bases between. The CDR3 runs to 15 residues. Germline values: CDR1 KGHSH, CDR2 LQKENI. The CDR3 protein is CASSPLRDWDTEAFF. CDR3 sequence (DNA): TGTGCCAGCTCACCACTCAGGGACTGGGACACTGAAGCTTTCTTT. Looking up the rest from reference TRBV18 and TRBJ1-1 gives the full variable domain: NAGVMQNPRHLVRRRGQEARLRCSPMKGHSHVYWYRQLPEEGLKFMVYLQKENIIDESGMPKERFSAEFPKEGPSILRIQQVVRGDSAAYFCASSPLRDWDTEAFFGQGTRLTVV.

This clonotype occurred many times. CDR3 loop: CASSDTYNQPQHF. The CDR3 region has the DNA TGTGCCAGCAGTGACACTTACAATCAGCCCCAGCATTTT. The V gene is TRBV28, the J gene TRBJ1-5; no definite D call. The CDR3 length is 13 residues. V lost 5 bases to trimming and J lost 3 bases, with 8 bases between them. Germline V gene lookup returns CDR1 MDHEN and CDR2 SYDVKM.

This clonotype has more than one count but fewer than ten. This chain connects TRBV7-9 to TRBJ1-5, with a possible D match to TRBD1 (5 bases). In germline, CDR1 is SEHNR, CDR2 FQNEAQ (reference sequence). Trimming removed 5 bases at V and 7 bases at J, with 15 bases between. The CDR3 is made up of 14 amino acids. Here the CDR3 reads CASSPQGGGQPQHF. The CDR3 DNA reads as TGTGCCAGCAGCCCTCAGGGCGGCGGCCAGCCCCAGCATTTT.

V is TRBV7-8 and J is TRBJ2-5; the match to TRBD2 covers 8 bases. Losses at the gene ends were 7 bases for V and 2 bases for J; bases not matched to a gene: 9. Looked up from germline, CDR1 is SGHVS and CDR2 is FQNEAQ. The CDR3 length is 15 residues. This CDR3 reads CASTSRLAKQETQYF. For the CDR3, the DNA is TGTGCCAGCACCTCGAGACTAGCGAAACAAGAGACCCAGTACTTC.

The CDR3 loop is CASSPRLASYEQYF. The CDR3 region has the DNA TGTGCCAGCAGTCCTAGACTAGCCTCCTACGAGCAGTACTTC. The genes are TRBV7-9 and TRBJ2-7; TRBD2 matches 7 bases. The CDR3 totals 14 residues. The J segment lost 0 bases and the V segment lost 6 bases, leaving 5 bases of the junction unmatched. Germline loops: CDR1 SEHNR, CDR2 FQNEAQ (reference sequence).

This clonotype was picked up many times. The chain carries TRBV20-1 and TRBJ1-2; TRBD1 matches at 8 bases. The CDR3 runs 14 residues. Looked up from germline, CDR1 is DFQATT and CDR2 is SNEGSKA (reference sequence). The trim removed 7 bases at V and 3 bases at J, leaving 10 bases unmatched. As DNA, the CDR3 is TGCAGTGTTCCCCCAGGGGGCCCCGACTATGGCTACACCTTC. Translation: CSVPPGGPDYGYTF.

The gene calls are TRBV12-2 and TRBJ2-7; the D segment call TRBD1 is taken from the table without a DNA check. TRBV12-2 is shown as a pseudogene. The CDR3 covers 15 residues. The CDR3 nucleotides read TGTGCAAGTCGTAATCAGGGTCCCCCAACCTACGAGCAGTACTTC. Amino acid sequence: CASRNQGPPTYEQYF.

This clonotype occurred a few times. J is TRBJ1-2 and V is TRBV29-1, with D perhaps TRBD1 (5 bases). The germline V gene has CDR1 SQVTM and CDR2 ANQGSEA. The ends were cut back, 3 bases at V and 5 bases at J, with 7 bases in the middle. This CDR3 contains 11 residues. CDR3 in amino acids: CSVEGPYGYTF. The CDR3 coding sequence is TGCAGCGTTGAGGGACCGTATGGCTACACCTTC. Combining the CDR3 with reference TRBV29-1 and TRBJ1-2 gives the whole variable domain SAVISQKPSRDICQRGTSLTIQCQVDSQVTMMFWYRQQPGQSLTLIATANQGSEATYESGFVIDKFPISRPNLTFSTLTVSNMSPEDSSIYLCSVEGPYGYTFGSGTRLTVV.

This clonotype showed up many times. This chain uses TRBV15 with TRBJ1-2; no definite D call. The CDR3 extends over 14 amino acids. Germline CDR1 LNHNV, CDR2 YYDKDF (reference sequence). V was pared by 5 bases and J by 7 bases, with 17 bases between. As DNA, the CDR3 is TGTGCCACCAGCCTGGATCAGAGGGTCGGTGGCTACACCTTC. It translates to CATSLDQRVGGYTF. The full variable domain, rest sourced from reference TRBV15 and TRBJ1-2, is DAMVIQNPRYQVTQFGKPVTLSCSQTLNHNVMYWYQQKSSQAPKLLFHYYDKDFNNEADTPDNFQSRRPNTSFCFLDIRSPGLGDTAMYLCATSLDQRVGGYTFGSGTRLTVV.

There are many counts of this clonotype. This chain joins TRBV6-2 or TRBV6-3 and TRBJ2-7; D might be TRBD1 (6 bases). Germline V lookup: CDR1 MNHEY, CDR2 SVGEGT. V was pared by 5 bases and J by 4 bases, with 9 bases between. CDR3 length equals 12 residues. CDR3 in amino acids: CASSTDRYEQYF. DNA for the CDR3: TGTGCCAGCAGTACCGACAGGTACGAGCAGTACTTC.

The CDR3, as DNA: TGCAGCGTTGAAAAGCCGCCGGGACAGGGGTTCACAGATACGCAGTATTTT. Translated, it gives CSVEKPPGQGFTDTQYF. V usage is TRBV29-1 and J usage is TRBJ2-3, with 10 bases fitting TRBD1. There are 17 residues in the CDR3. The germline V gene has CDR1 SQVTM and CDR2 ANQGSEA. V trimming: 2 bases; J trimming: 2 bases; junction bases outside the gene matches: 10.

This sequence joins TRBV18 and TRBJ2-3, with 7 bases matching TRBD2. CDR1 and CDR2 from the germline V gene are KGHSH and LQKENI. The trim removed 3 bases at V and 5 bases at J, leaving 5 bases unmatched. This CDR3 spans 14 amino acids. This CDR3 is CASSPTSIGDTQYF. CDR3 DNA: TGTGCCAGCTCACCGACTAGCATCGGAGATACGCAGTATTTT.

This clonotype was counted between two and nine times. The rearrangement uses TRBV20-1 and TRBJ1-6; possible D gene TRBD1, 6 bases. The CDR3 spans 15 residues. V lost 1 base to trimming and J lost 7 bases, with 14 bases between them. From germline, CDR1 is DFQATT and CDR2 SNEGSKA (reference sequence). DNA for the CDR3: TGCAGTGCTAGAGTGGCTACAGGGAACAATTCACCCCTCCACTTT. As protein: CSARVATGNNSPLHF.

This clonotype occurred once. The chain combines TRBV6-5 with TRBJ2-7; no reliable D call. V lost 0 bases and J 0 bases, leaving 9 bases between the germline ends. Germline V lookup: CDR1 MNHEY, CDR2 SVGAGI. CDR3 length: 15 residues. CDR3: CASSYSDSSSYEQYF. The CDR3 region has the DNA TGTGCCAGCAGTTACTCCGACTCAAGCTCCTACGAGCAGTACTTC.

The chain couples TRBV18 to TRBJ2-5; D tentatively reads TRBD1 or TRBD2 (5 bases each). V gave up 6 bases and J gave up 3 bases, with 11 bases separating them. The CDR3 contains 13 residues. The germline gives CDR1 KGHSH, CDR2 LQKENI. CDR3 sequence (DNA): TGTGCCAGCTCCCCAGGGACGGAAGAGACCCAGTACTTC. This encodes CASSPGTEETQYF.

The chain combines TRBV18 with TRBJ2-7; TRBD1 agrees at 9 bases. The CDR3 length is 15 residues. Germline V lookup: CDR1 KGHSH, CDR2 LQKENI. Trimming cost V 4 bases and J 0 bases; bases outside gene matches: 4. CDR3 coding DNA: TGTGCCAGCTCACGGGGGACAGGGCCCTCCTACGAGCAGTACTTC. Its translation: CASSRGTGPSYEQYF.

This sequence joins TRBV5-1 and TRBJ2-7, with D possibly TRBD2 on 6 matching bases. CDR1 is SGHRS, CDR2 YFSETQ, per germline. This CDR3 has 13 amino acids. V lost 4 bases and J 2 bases, leaving 10 bases between the germline ends. The CDR3 nucleotides are TGCGCCAGCAGCCGGGAGTTAGCCTACGAGCAGTACTTC. Translated, it gives CASSRELAYEQYF.

This clonotype was counted many times. The V call is TRBV9, the J call TRBJ2-7; 10 positions match TRBD1. CDR1 SGDLS and CDR2 YYNGEE come from the germline V gene. Losses at the gene ends were 4 bases for V and 5 bases for J; bases not matched to a gene: 9. The length of the CDR3 is 15 residues. CDR3 amino acids: CASSPRDRGVDEQYF. CDR3 bases: TGTGCCAGCAGCCCCCGGGACAGGGGAGTCGACGAGCAGTACTTC.

This clonotype was counted ten times or more. The CDR3, as DNA: TGTGCCAGCAGCGGCCGGGAGCCGAGGGGAGAGACCCAGTACTTC. It codes for CASSGREPRGETQYF. The chain uses TRBV7-9 and TRBJ2-5, with D perhaps matching TRBD2 (6 bases). This CDR3 is 15 amino acids long. The germline V gene has CDR1 SEHNR and CDR2 FQNEAQ (reference sequence). Trimming shortened V by 5 bases and J by 4 bases, and 17 bases separated the two germline ends.

This clonotype occurred a few times. This chain uses TRBV7-2 with TRBJ2-2; 11 positions agree with TRBD2. This CDR3 spans 16 amino acids. CDR1 and CDR2 from the germline V gene are SGHTA and FQGNSA. The trim removed 6 bases at V and 8 bases at J, leaving 11 bases unmatched. CDR3 amino acids: CASRSGTSGSAGELFF. The DNA of the CDR3 is TGTGCCAGCAGATCTGGGACTAGCGGTTCGGCGGGGGAGCTGTTTTTT.

This clonotype was observed a handful of times. The chain joins TRBV7-8 to TRBJ1-4; D ambiguous. The V gene's germline CDR1 is SGHVS and CDR2 FQNEAQ. The CDR3 has 16 amino acids. V lost 1 base and J 0 bases, leaving 9 bases between the germline ends. Written as DNA, the CDR3 is TGTGCCAGCAGCTTAGGTCCGGGCGCAACTAATGAAAAACTGTTTTTT. Translated, it gives CASSLGPGATNEKLFF.